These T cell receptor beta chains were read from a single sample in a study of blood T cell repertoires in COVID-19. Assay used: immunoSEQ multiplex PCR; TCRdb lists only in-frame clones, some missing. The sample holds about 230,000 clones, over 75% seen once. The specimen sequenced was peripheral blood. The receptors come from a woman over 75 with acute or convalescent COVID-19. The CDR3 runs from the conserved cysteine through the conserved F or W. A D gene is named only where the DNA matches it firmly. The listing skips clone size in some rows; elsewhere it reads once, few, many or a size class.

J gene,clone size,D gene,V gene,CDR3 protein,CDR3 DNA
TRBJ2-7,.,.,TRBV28,CASRPPGDEQYF,TGTGCCAGCAGGCCTCCGGGGGACGAGCAGTACTTC
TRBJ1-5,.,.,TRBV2,CASSEQNNQPQHF,TGTGCCAGCAGTGAACAGAACAATCAGCCCCAGCATTTT
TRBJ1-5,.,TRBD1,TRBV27,CARNEPQGGRSQHF,TGTGCCAGAAACGAACCTCAGGGGGGTAGATCCCAGCATTTT
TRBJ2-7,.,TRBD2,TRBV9,CASSVGGGSPYEQYF,TGTGCCAGCAGCGTAGGGGGCGGGAGTCCCTACGAGCAGTACTTC
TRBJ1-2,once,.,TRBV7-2,CASSLAGDRYGYTF,TGTGCCAGCAGCTTAGCAGGGGATCGGTATGGCTACACCTTC
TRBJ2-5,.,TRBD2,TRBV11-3,CASSLRLAGAQETQYF,TGTGCCAGCAGCCTCAGACTAGCGGGGGCACAAGAGACCCAGTACTTC
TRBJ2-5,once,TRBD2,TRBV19,CASSSSGRNRETQYF,TGTGCCAGTAGCTCTAGCGGGAGAAATCGGGAGACCCAGTACTTC
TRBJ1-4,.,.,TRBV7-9,CASSTELTTNEKLFF,TGTGCCAGCAGTACCGAACTTACCACTAATGAAAAACTGTTTTTT
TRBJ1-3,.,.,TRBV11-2,CASSLDRAGNTIYF,TGTGCCAGCAGCTTAGACAGGGCTGGAAACACCATATATTTT
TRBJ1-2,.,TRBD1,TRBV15,CATSKPQGASYGYTF,TGTGCCACCAGCAAGCCACAGGGGGCTAGCTATGGCTACACCTTC